This paragraph reports one T cell receptor beta chain. The antigen is undetermined. Stated time point: patch test 2, 6 weeks after DPC sensitization. Treatment of the sample: therapeutic diphenylcyclopropenone sensitization with weekly scalp DPC. Unfractionated whole blood was the source from which total RNA was extracted. The data were taken from a study of human T cells and chemical hapten exposure. About the research overall: All patients underwent weekly scalp dosing with diphenylcyclopropenone for the full approximately 25-week study. Study results and limitations: Positive correlation was observed between PT1 expanded TCR counts and patch test score. The study found expanded TCRs formed significantly more large CDR3 similarity clusters than controls.

V lost 2 bases, J lost 6 bases, and 9 bases lay in between. There are 13 residues in the CDR3. TCRdb called the RACE reads again in MiXCR, with one record for every CDR3 protein. In the table there are about 80,000 distinct CDR3 sequences, more than 9% of which are singletons. This TCR derives from a young man with alopecia areata. Some clones in this sample may be carry-over from other donors' samples. The sequences come from whole blood, collected in connection with sensitization to the hapten diphenylcyclopropenone (DPC). The rearrangement links TRBV12-3 or TRBV12-4 to TRBJ2-3; D gene unclear. The CDR3 reads CASSLFARDTQYF. CDR3 bases: TGTGCCAGCAGTTTATTCGCCCGGGATACGCAGTATTTT.